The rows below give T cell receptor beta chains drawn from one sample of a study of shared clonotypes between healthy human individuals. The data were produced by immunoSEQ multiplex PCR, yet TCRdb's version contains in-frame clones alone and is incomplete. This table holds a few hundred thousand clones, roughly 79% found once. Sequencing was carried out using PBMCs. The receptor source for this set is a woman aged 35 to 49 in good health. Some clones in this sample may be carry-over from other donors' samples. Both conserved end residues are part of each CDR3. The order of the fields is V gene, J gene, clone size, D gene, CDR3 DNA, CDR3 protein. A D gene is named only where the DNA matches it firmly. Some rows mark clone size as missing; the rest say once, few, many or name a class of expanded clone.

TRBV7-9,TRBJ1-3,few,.,TGTGCCAGCAGCTTCAGATCTGGAAACACCATATATTTT,CASSFRSGNTIYF
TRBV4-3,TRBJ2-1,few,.,TGCGCCAGCAGCCAAGAGCCCCTAGCTCAGTCGGATGAGCAGTTCTTC,CASSQEPLAQSDEQFF
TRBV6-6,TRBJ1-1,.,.,TGTGCCAGCAGACAACAGGGAGGAGCTTTCTTT,CASRQQGGAFF
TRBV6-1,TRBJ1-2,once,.,TGTGCCAGCAGTGTAGGACAGAGTAACTATGGCTACACCTTC,CASSVGQSNYGYTF
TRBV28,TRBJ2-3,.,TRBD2,TGTGCCAGCAGTTCCTGGACTAGCGGACCTGTGAATACGCAGTATTTT,CASSSWTSGPVNTQYF
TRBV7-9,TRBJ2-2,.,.,TGTGCCAGCAGCCCTGGTTCCGGGGAGCTGTTTTTT,CASSPGSGELFF
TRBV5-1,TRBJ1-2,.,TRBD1,TGCGCCAGCAGCTTGGAGGGCAGGGGGATGTCTGGCTACACCTTC,CASSLEGRGMSGYTF
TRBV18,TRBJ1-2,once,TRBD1,TGTGCCAGCTCACCTTGGGACAGGGTGAACTATGGCTACACCTTC,CASSPWDRVNYGYTF
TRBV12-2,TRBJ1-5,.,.,TGTGCAAGTCGCTCGGGACAGGGTAATCAGCCCCAGCATTTT,CASRSGQGNQPQHF
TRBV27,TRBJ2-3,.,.,TGTGCCAGCAGTTTATCCTGGGGGGGCACAGATACGCAGTATTTT,CASSLSWGGTDTQYF
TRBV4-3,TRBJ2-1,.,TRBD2,TGCGCCAGCAGCCAAGTGCTGCGGGAGGGGGCCAATGAGCAGTTCTTC,CASSQVLREGANEQFF
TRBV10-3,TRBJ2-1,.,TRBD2,TGTGCCATCAGTGTGAGCGGGGACAATGAGCAGTTCTTC,CAISVSGDNEQFF
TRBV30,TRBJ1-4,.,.,TGTGCCTGGAGTCCCCGTCTGGGACATCCTGAAAAACTGTTTTTT,CAWSPRLGHPEKLFF
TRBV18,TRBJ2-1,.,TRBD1,TGTGCCAGCTCACAACGGACAGGGAGCTCCTACAATGAGCAGTTCTTC,CASSQRTGSSYNEQFF
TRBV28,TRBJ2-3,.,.,TGTGCCAGCAGTTCGGACTATTTCGGCACAGATACGCAGTATTTT,CASSSDYFGTDTQYF
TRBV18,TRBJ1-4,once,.,TGTGCCAGCTCACCACCGGCTGCCGGAGGAGAAAAACTGTTTTTT,CASSPPAAGGEKLFF
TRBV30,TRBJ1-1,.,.,TGTGCCTGGAGAGGGGGGGGCGACACTGAAGCTTTCTTT,CAWRGGGDTEAFF